One sample yielded the 9 T cell receptor beta chains listed below, sequenced in a study of T cell changes during pregnancy in multiple sclerosis. Here immunoSEQ multiplex PCR was the method, and the copy in TCRdb shows in-frame clones only, minus some. The data show about 50,000 clones, 90% to 95% seen once. The specimen was CD8+ T cells from peripheral blood mononuclear cells, collected after pregnancy. These receptors all stem from a female donor with multiple sclerosis, enrolled in a pregnancy study.

CDR3 protein: CAGQGQSYGYTF. DNA of the CDR3: TGTGCCGGCCAGGGACAGTCCTATGGCTACACCTTC. The chain employs TRBV2 and TRBJ1-2; 7 nucleotides match TRBD1. The CDR3 loop spans 12 amino acids. Trimming took 11 bases from V and 4 from J; bases not matched to a gene: 7. Per the germline V gene, CDR1 is SNHLY and CDR2 is FYNNEI.

V gene TRBV13 combines with J gene TRBJ1-2, with D perhaps matching TRBD1 (6 bases). Germline CDR1 reads PRHDT; CDR2 reads FYEKMQ (reference sequence). The CDR3 loop spans 14 amino acids. Trimming stripped 3 bases from V and 7 bases from J, with 15 bases between. The CDR3 region has the DNA TGTGCCAGCAGCTTTGGCAGGGAAGGGGGTGGCTACACCTTC. Its protein is CASSFGREGGGYTF.

CDR3 coding DNA: TGCGCCAGCAGCCAAGTGGAGCGGGGGTCAGATACGCAGTATTTT. Its protein product is CASSQVERGSDTQYF. The chain joins TRBV4-1 to TRBJ2-3; TRBD2 matches 8 bases. Germline CDR1 and CDR2: MGHRA and YSYEKL. V dropped 1 base and J dropped 4; count of bases not matched to a gene: 4. The CDR3 consists of 15 residues.

V and J are TRBV7-6 and TRBJ1-2, with a weak D call TRBD1 (5 bases). Germline V lookup: CDR1 SGHVS, CDR2 FNYEAQ. V shed 5 bases and J shed 8 bases, with 18 bases lying between them. The CDR3 spans 14 residues. CDR3 residues: CASSPRGGAYGYTF. The CDR3 DNA reads TGTGCCAGCAGCCCCCGGGGCGGGGCCTACGGCTACACCTTC.

The chain couples TRBV12-2 to TRBJ2-7; the D segment call TRBD2 is taken from the table without a DNA check. TRBV12-2 constitutes a pseudogene. This CDR3 has 16 amino acids. CDR3 loop: CASRLESSRLASEQYF. CDR3 bases: TGTGCAAGTCGCTTAGAATCCTCACGACTAGCGAGCGAGCAGTACTTC.

The CDR3: CATSSGLSSGNTIYF. In DNA form, the CDR3 reads TGTGCCACCAGCAGCGGTCTATCCTCTGGAAACACCATATATTTT. The chain uses TRBV15 and TRBJ1-3, with unresolved D. Germline CDR1 reads LNHNV; CDR2 reads YYDKDF (reference sequence). The CDR3 runs 15 residues. V shed 3 bases and J shed 0 bases, with 9 bases lying between them.

V usage is TRBV2 and J usage is TRBJ1-2; 7 bases are shared with TRBD1. Germline CDR1 reads SNHLY; CDR2 reads FYNNEI. CDR3 length equals 14 residues. The V and J ends lost 9 bases and 7 bases, in that order; junction bases with no gene match: 14. The CDR3 DNA reads TGTGCCAGGGAAGGGGGCGAGAACGATCTTGGCTACACCTTC. Residues: CAREGGENDLGYTF. Drawing the rest from reference TRBV2 and TRBJ1-2, the complete variable domain is EPEVTQTPSHQVTQMGQEVILRCVPISNHLYFYWYRQILGQKVEFLVSFYNNEISEKSEIFDDQFSVERPDGSNFTLKIRSTKLEDSAMYFCAREGGENDLGYTFGSGTRLTVV.

This sequence joins TRBV7-9 and TRBJ1-4, with D perhaps matching TRBD1 (5 bases). Germline V gives CDR1 SEHNR, CDR2 FQNEAQ (reference sequence). Deletions cut 1 base from V and 3 bases from J, with 15 bases between. The CDR3 length is 17 residues. CDR3 amino acids: CASSLGSEGRANEKLFF. Written as DNA, the CDR3 is TGTGCCAGCAGCTTAGGTTCCGAGGGGAGGGCTAATGAAAAACTGTTTTTT.

The chain couples TRBV9 to TRBJ2-3; the match to TRBD2 covers 9 bases. This CDR3 is built from 21 residues. CDR1 and CDR2 from the germline V gene are SGDLS and YYNGEE. V shed 5 bases, J shed 0 bases, and the junction held 22 bases outside the gene matches. The CDR3 sequence is CASSLSPPLAGATPSTDTQYF. CDR3 bases: TGTGCCAGCAGTTTGTCCCCGCCGTTAGCGGGGGCTACACCTAGCACAGATACGCAGTATTTT. The complete variable domain, with remaining parts taken from reference TRBV9 and TRBJ2-3, reads DSGVTQTPKHLITATGQRVTLRCSPRSGDLSVYWYQQSLDQGLQFLIQYYNGEERAKGNILERFSAQQFPDLHSELNLSSLELGDSALYFCASSLSPPLAGATPSTDTQYFGPGTRLTVL.